This T cell receptor beta chain was found in a study of molecular identifiers for immune sequencing clone quantification (dated by TCRdb to 2017 to 2018). Some background on the complete study: For a replicate experiment, RNA from around 20,000 or 100,000 naive CD8 T cells was divided into five aliquots, of which four were sequenced. The study was a methods study using CD8 T cells to benchmark molecular-identifier clustering-based TCR repertoire sequencing (MIDCIRS) and TCR RNA copy counting. Beyond this particular receptor, the publication reports: Modeling gave roughly 3 recovered TCR RNA copies per cell versus around 10 by digital PCR, implying 25% to 30% capture efficiency. In CMV-specific effector cells, clones with more than 20 RNA copies contained over 97% of molecules, whereas in naive cells such clones contained under 1% of molecules. Highly expanded clone sizes could be underestimated because identical TCR molecules may share a barcode. Naive libraries contained spiked-in Jurkat TCR RNA (approximately nine copies' worth), which is not part of the donor repertoire. Without barcode sub-clustering, chimeric consensus sequences inflated TCR diversity; chimeras reached as high as 47%. Even against a background of some 1 million naive CD8 T cells, spiked-in Jurkat TCR RNA amounting to a single cell's worth was reported to be detectable.

Library preparation employed PCR. The sample was run on a NextSeq 500. Preparation of bulk TCR libraries followed a previously described approach, with the TCR primers listed in Table S5. The Qiagen AllPrep DNA/RNA kit was used to purify total RNA. Reads from multiple sequencing runs of the same library were pooled before analysis. Regarding the original processing steps: Only reads with exact TCR constant sequence were kept, trimmed to 150 nt, and grouped by their 12-nt molecular barcodes. Reads inside each barcode group were sub-clustered using a 15% Levenshtein threshold, and a quality-weighted consensus sequence was constructed for each RNA molecule. Non-functional sequences were removed, as were lower-count sequences one edit away from another. Based on a fit of two negative binomial distributions, barcode sub-clusters having less than 20% of the maximum read count were discarded. The public reads were run again by TCRdb, first through fastp at Q25 and then through MiXCR, and only productive beta chains were kept. Rows with a matching CDR3 protein are joined into one entry that keeps the most common DNA and genes. TCRdb's processing, not the study's, gives the V and J calls here. This sample lists about 40,000 distinct CDR3 sequences; 24% were detected once. The ten biggest clones cover around 0.97% of the sample.

In regard to this clonotype: This receptor's antigen is unknown. This may stem from a read error, because a much larger clone lies one nucleotide away.

Trimming costs V 5 bases and J 3 bases, and their ends lie 10 bases apart. Reading the germline V gene (reference sequence) gives CDR1 SSHAT and CDR2 FNYEAQ. From the cysteine up to the phenylalanine, the CDR3 has a length of 13 residues. The DNA shown is the 39-base CDR3, in frame from base 1. Libraries of naive CD8 T cells were generated from roughly 21,000 to 960,000 sorted cells, with 10%, 30% or 50% of the purified RNA used. Naive CD8 T cells, defined as CD8+CD4-CCR7+CD45RA+, were FACS-sorted into RLT Plus buffer on a BD FACSAria II. To test detection sensitivity, Jurkat RNA equal to around nine TCR copies was added to samples of about 17,000-1,100,000 naive CD8 T cells. CD8 T cells were enriched using RosetteSep CD8+ T Cell Enrichment Cocktail and Ficoll-Paque, and the enriched cells then underwent ACK red cell lysis.

The receptor chain draws on TRBV7-7 and TRBJ1-2, and possibly TRBD1, on 6 matching bases. The source of this sequence is a human donor in good health. Some libraries in this study had Jurkat cell RNA spiked in. Sequencing was carried out using naive CD8+ T cells from blood, with Jurkat cell RNA spiked in. The cell subset or site label corresponds to: FACS-sorted CD8+CD4-CCR7+CD45RA+ naive T cells. For the CDR3, the sequence is CASSPGGYYGYTF. Read as DNA, the sequence is TGTGCCAGCAGCCCGGGGGGCTACTATGGCTACACCTTC.